The 32 T cell receptor beta chains below were found in one sample sequenced in a study of CD8 T cell repertoires and HIV-1 epitope variants (TCRdb year 2020). Their antigen targets remain unknown. The library was obtained by the immunoSEQ multiplex PCR assay. What TCRdb holds here is the immuneACCESS table cut down to in-frame rearrangements. Part of the clones is not present; checked against another copy, under half of the missing clones reflect an unresolved V gene, and the others are unexplained. A total of roughly 5,000 clones appear in this sample, under 70% of them only once. The ten largest account for 35% to 40% of the sample. The sequenced sample was cultured CD8+ T cells derived from PBMCs. These receptors were obtained from a male donor with HIV.

This clone turned up a few times. In DNA, the CDR3 is TGCGCCAGCAGCTGGGGGTCCTACGAGCAGTACTTC. It yields the protein CASSWGSYEQYF. The chain links TRBV5-1 to TRBJ2-7; TRBD1 or TRBD2 may be the D gene (5 bases each). The CDR3 runs to 12 residues. The germline V gene encodes CDR1 SGHRS and CDR2 YFSETQ. V lost 3 bases to trimming and J lost 1 base, with 5 bases between them.

V usage is TRBV11-1 and J usage is TRBJ1-1, with a tentative D call TRBD1 (5 bases). V gave up 2 bases and J gave up 1 base, with 14 bases separating them. CDR3 length equals 16 residues. The germline CDR1 and CDR2 sequences are SGHAT and FQDESV (reference sequence). The CDR3 spells CASSLFPGMANTEAFF. The CDR3 nucleotides read TGTGCCAGCAGCTTATTTCCAGGGATGGCGAACACTGAAGCTTTCTTT.

This clone has more than one count but fewer than ten. V gene TRBV5-1 combines with J gene TRBJ2-2, with 11 bases lining up with TRBD2. The length of the CDR3 is 16 residues. Trimming cost V 2 bases and J 4 bases; bases outside gene matches: 4. Germline-derived CDR1 and CDR2 are SGHRS and YFSETQ. DNA of the CDR3: TGCGCCAGCAGCTTAATAGCGGGAGGGTCCACCGGGGAGCTGTTTTTT. Translated: CASSLIAGGSTGELFF.

V gene TRBV29-1 combines with J gene TRBJ1-3; 7 nucleotides match TRBD1. Germline trimming cut 4 bases from V and 1 base from J; bases unmatched to any gene: 4. Germline CDR1 is SQVTM and CDR2 is ANQGSEA. CDR3 length: 14 residues. The CDR3 loop is CSVVQGLSGNTIYF. CDR3 DNA: TGCAGCGTTGTACAGGGGCTTTCTGGAAACACCATATATTTT.

V usage is TRBV5-1 and J usage is TRBJ2-7; 8 bases are a match to TRBD1. Per germline, CDR1 SGHRS and CDR2 YFSETQ. V was clipped by 4 bases and J by 5 bases; unmatched bases: 8. The CDR3 length is 14 residues. The CDR3 bases are TGCGCCAGCAGCGTATACAGGGGGTACGACGAGCAGTACTTC. Translation: CASSVYRGYDEQYF.

The sample holds one count of this clone. The rearrangement uses TRBV7-2 and TRBJ2-5; 11 bases are shared with TRBD2. Germline CDR1 is SGHTA and CDR2 is FQGNSA. J was trimmed by 5 bases and V by 5 bases; bases with no gene match: 10. The CDR3 is made up of 16 amino acids. In DNA, the CDR3 is TGTGCCAGCAGCGTACTAGCGGGGGAGACGGAGGAGACCCAGTACTTC. Translation gives CASSVLAGETEETQYF.

In this sample, this clone turned up once. V and J are TRBV15 and TRBJ1-5, with unresolved D. Germline V gene sequence: CDR1 LNHNV, CDR2 YYDKDF (reference sequence). Deletions cut 1 base from V and 4 bases from J, with 5 bases between. The CDR3 consists of 13 residues. CDR3 bases: TGTGCCACCAGCAGAGTGAAAAATCAGCCCCAGCATTTT. As protein: CATSRVKNQPQHF.

The chain carries TRBV7-9 and TRBJ2-7; TRBD1 agrees at 7 bases. Germline V gene sequence: CDR1 SEHNR, CDR2 FQNEAQ (reference sequence). This CDR3 contains 15 residues. V shed 4 bases and J 3 bases; nucleotides not matched to a gene: 9. The CDR3 loop reads CASSSDRDRNYEQYF. CDR3 DNA: TGTGCCAGCAGCTCAGACCGGGACAGAAACTACGAGCAGTACTTC.

CDR3 residues: CASSEGTGGADTQYF. As DNA, the CDR3 is TGTGCCAGCAGTGAAGGGACAGGGGGCGCAGATACGCAGTATTTT. V gene TRBV6-1 combines with J gene TRBJ2-3; 11 positions agree with TRBD1. The germline V gene has CDR1 MNHNS and CDR2 SASEGT. CDR3 length: 15 residues. Losses at the gene ends were 1 base for V and 4 bases for J; bases not matched to a gene: 1.

Only one count was recorded for this clone. The rearrangement links TRBV7-9 to TRBJ2-7, with 10 bases aligning to TRBD2. The CDR3 is made up of 15 amino acids. Germline V gene data show CDR1 as SEHNR and CDR2 as FQNEAQ (reference sequence). The trim removed 5 bases at V and 0 bases at J, leaving 4 bases unmatched. The CDR3 DNA reads as TGTGCCAGCAGCCTATCTAGCGGGGGCTCCTACGAGCAGTACTTC. Protein: CASSLSSGGSYEQYF.

The J gene is TRBJ2-7, the V gene TRBV28; perhaps TRBD2 as D (5 bases). Trimming left V 4 bases short and J 5 bases short, with 15 bases between. Germline lookup yields CDR1 MDHEN and CDR2 SYDVKM. This CDR3 contains 14 residues. The CDR3 sequence is CASSYGIKPHEQYF. Written as DNA, the CDR3 is TGTGCCAGCAGTTACGGGATTAAGCCCCACGAGCAGTACTTC.

V and J are TRBV11-1 and TRBJ1-2, with D uncertain. Deletions cut 3 bases from V and 3 bases from J, with 8 bases between. There are 13 residues in the CDR3. Germline V CDR1 and CDR2: SGHAT, FQDESV (reference sequence). CDR3 sequence: CASSFTEDYGYTF. The CDR3 DNA sequence: TGTGCCAGCAGCTTTACAGAGGACTATGGCTACACCTTC. The complete variable domain, with remaining parts taken from reference TRBV11-1 and TRBJ1-2, reads EAEVAQSPRYKITEKSQAVAFWCDPISGHATLYWYRQILGQGPELLVQFQDESVVDDSQLPKDRFSAERLKGVDSTLKIQPAELGDSAMYLCASSFTEDYGYTFGSGTRLTVV.

The V gene is TRBV6-1, the J gene TRBJ2-2; 7 bases fit TRBD1. The CDR3 length is 16 residues. The V segment lost 4 bases and the J segment 1 base; nucleotides outside the gene matches: 6. Germline V gene sequence: CDR1 MNHNS, CDR2 SASEGT. The CDR3 DNA follows: TGTGCCAGCAGTGGGGGTAGGACAGGGAACACCGGGGAGCTGTTTTTT. It translates to CASSGGRTGNTGELFF.

V gene TRBV6-4 combines with J gene TRBJ1-2; no reliable D call. The CDR3 extends over 17 amino acids. Deletions cut 0 bases from V and 8 bases from J, with 22 bases between. CDR1 MRHNA and CDR2 SNTAGT come from the germline V gene. The CDR3: CASSDSRQGGPIEGYTF. CDR3 DNA sequence: TGTGCCAGCAGTGACTCGAGGCAAGGAGGGCCTATAGAGGGCTACACCTTC.

V gene TRBV7-2 combines with J gene TRBJ2-7; TRBD2 might be the D (5 bases). The CDR3 has 15 residues. CDR1 SGHTA and CDR2 FQGNSA come from the germline V gene. V lost 2 bases to trimming and J lost 4 bases, with 15 bases between them. CDR3 loop: CASSLHSGGLYEQYF. The DNA for the CDR3 is TGTGCCAGCAGCTTACACAGCGGAGGATTGTACGAGCAGTACTTC.

Here the CDR3 DNA reads TGTGCCAGCAGCTTGACAGGGGGACAGTCAAATCAGCCCCAGCATTTT. This encodes CASSLTGGQSNQPQHF. The rearrangement joins TRBV5-6 to TRBJ1-5; 8 bases align to TRBD1. The V segment lost 1 base and the J segment 4 bases; nucleotides outside the gene matches: 7. CDR3 size: 16 residues. Germline V gene sequence: CDR1 SGHDT, CDR2 YYEEEE.

The chain carries TRBV7-2 and TRBJ2-5, with 8 bases matching TRBD2. CDR3 length: 18 residues. The V and J ends lost 1 base and 2 bases, in that order; junction bases with no gene match: 12. Germline CDR1 SGHTA, CDR2 FQGNSA. CDR3: CASSLVIGGGLIQETQYF. The CDR3, as DNA: TGTGCCAGCAGCTTAGTAATCGGGGGGGGCCTAATTCAAGAGACCCAGTACTTC. The variable domain in full, with the rest retrieved from reference TRBV7-2 and TRBJ2-5, is GAGVSQSPSNKVTEKGKDVELRCDPISGHTALYWYRQSLGQGLEFLIYFQGNSAPDKSGLPSDRFSAERTGGSVSTLTIQRTQQEDSAVYLCASSLVIGGGLIQETQYFGPGTRLLVL.

This chain links TRBV4-3 with TRBJ2-1, with a weak D call TRBD1 (6 bases). The CDR3 runs 16 residues. Trimming took off 0 bases at V and 0 bases at J, with 9 bases between the two ends. Germline values: CDR1 LGHNA, CDR2 YSLEER. In DNA form, the CDR3 reads TGCGCCAGCAGCCAAGATCAGGACAGCTCCTACAATGAGCAGTTCTTC. Translated, it gives CASSQDQDSSYNEQFF.

This clone was recorded a few times. The V and J genes are TRBV29-1 and TRBJ2-7, with D perhaps TRBD1 (6 bases). Germline CDR1 and CDR2: SQVTM and ANQGSEA. The CDR3 loop spans 13 amino acids. Trimming took off 3 bases at V and 1 base at J, with 10 bases between the two ends. CDR3 in DNA: TGCAGCGTTGAGCTCGACAGGTCCTACGAGCAGTACTTC. Amino acid sequence: CSVELDRSYEQYF.

The chain has TRBV28 and TRBJ2-1; D is unresolved. Trimming took off 2 bases at V and 5 bases at J, with 7 bases between the two ends. CDR1 is MDHEN, CDR2 SYDVKM, per germline. This CDR3 region has 13 residues. This chain's CDR3 is CASSLLYHNEQFF. The DNA of the CDR3 is TGTGCCAGCAGTTTACTATATCACAATGAGCAGTTCTTC. The whole variable domain, remainder taken from reference TRBV28 and TRBJ2-1, is DVKVTQSSRYLVKRTGEKVFLECVQDMDHENMFWYRQDPGLGLRLIYFSYDVKMKEKGDIPEGYSVSREKKERFSLILESASTNQTSMYLCASSLLYHNEQFFGPGTRLTVL.

The chain recombines TRBV28 with TRBJ2-1, with D possibly TRBD2 on 5 matching bases. Germline V gene sequence: CDR1 MDHEN, CDR2 SYDVKM. V lost 2 bases and J 8 bases, leaving 10 bases between the germline ends. The CDR3 covers 13 residues. The CDR3 sequence: CASSLHGDYEQFF. CDR3 nucleotides: TGTGCCAGCAGTTTACACGGGGATTATGAGCAGTTCTTC.

The rearrangement joins TRBV11-2 to TRBJ2-1; D may be TRBD1 (5 bases). The CDR3 is 14 amino acids. Germline assignment: CDR1 SGHAT and CDR2 FQNNGV. V was clipped by 5 bases and J by 6 bases, with 14 bases between them. The CDR3 bases are TGTGCCAGCAGCCCCCTCACAGGATCCAATGAGCAGTTCTTC. Translating it yields CASSPLTGSNEQFF.

The rearrangement joins TRBV28 to TRBJ2-5; 12 positions match TRBD1. Trimming removed 3 bases from V and 4 bases from J; junction bases left unmatched: 6. The germline gives CDR1 MDHEN, CDR2 SYDVKM. This CDR3 is 16 amino acids long. CDR3 DNA sequence: TGTGCCAGCAGTTTTTCCGGGACAGGGGGCAGAGAGACCCAGTACTTC. Protein sequence: CASSFSGTGGRETQYF.

V is TRBV9 and J is TRBJ2-5; tentatively, D is TRBD2 (7 bases). V lost 3 bases and J lost 2, with 17 bases in between. The CDR3 runs to 16 residues. The germline CDR1 and CDR2 sequences are SGDLS and YYNGEE. CDR3 loop: CASSGRGGERQETQYF. The CDR3 coding sequence is TGTGCCAGCAGCGGACGAGGGGGGGAGAGACAAGAGACCCAGTACTTC.

This clone has just one count. The chain uses TRBV5-1 and TRBJ1-1, with 10 positions matching TRBD1. Germline V CDR1 and CDR2: SGHRS, YFSETQ. This CDR3 is 16 amino acids long. The V and J ends lost 3 bases and 4 bases, in that order; junction bases with no gene match: 9. The chain's CDR3 is CASSSSTGGGSTEAFF. DNA for the CDR3: TGCGCCAGCAGCTCATCGACAGGGGGCGGGAGCACTGAAGCTTTCTTT.

The chain has TRBV28 and TRBJ2-2; a weak D match, TRBD1 (6 bases). V dropped 2 bases and J dropped 4 bases, with 14 bases sitting between them. CDR3 length: 16 residues. The V gene's germline CDR1 is MDHEN and CDR2 SYDVKM. This CDR3 reads CASSLRLGAGTGELFF. For the CDR3, the DNA is TGTGCCAGCAGTTTACGTCTGGGGGCCGGCACCGGGGAGCTGTTTTTT.

This clone was detected a few times. The gene calls are TRBV10-1 and TRBJ2-7, with D perhaps TRBD2 (5 bases). With 3 bases removed from V and 3 bases from J, the gap between germline ends came to 9 bases. Germline V gene sequence: CDR1 WNHNN, CDR2 SYGVQD (reference sequence). The CDR3 has 13 residues. The CDR3 DNA follows: TGCGCCAGCAGTGAAACTAGTAGCTACGAGCAGTACTTC. Amino acids: CASSETSSYEQYF.

The J gene is TRBJ2-7, the V gene TRBV7-3, with D unresolved. Germline V lookup: CDR1 SGHTA, CDR2 FQGTGA. CDR3 size: 14 residues. V gave up 2 bases and J gave up 3 bases, with 11 bases separating them. CDR3 nucleotide sequence: TGTGCCAGCAGCTTAGAAGACGGAAACTACGAGCAGTACTTC. Translating it yields CASSLEDGNYEQYF.

The rearrangement joins TRBV6-1 to TRBJ1-1; TRBD1 is a possible D gene (6 bases). Germline values: CDR1 MNHNS, CDR2 SASEGT. V lost 6 bases to trimming and J lost 5 bases, with 16 bases between them. This CDR3 is 14 amino acids long. The CDR3 loop reads CASSPGGGGTEAFF. The CDR3 nucleotides read TGTGCCAGCAGCCCGGGGGGAGGGGGAACTGAAGCTTTCTTT.

This clone was found a few times. The chain has TRBV5-1 and TRBJ2-7; D is ambiguous. The length of the CDR3 is 15 residues. Germline V gene data show CDR1 as SGHRS and CDR2 as YFSETQ. The V end lost 0 bases, the J end lost 0 bases, and 10 bases lay between the germline ends. DNA of the CDR3: TGCGCCAGCAGCTTGGAGGTCGTTTCCTCCTACGAGCAGTACTTC. Its protein is CASSLEVVSSYEQYF.

The chain employs TRBV11-2 and TRBJ2-5; D might be TRBD1 or TRBD2, each matching 5 bases. The germline V and J ends were trimmed by 5 bases and 1 base, with 14 bases remaining between them. CDR1 SGHAT and CDR2 FQNNGV come from the germline V gene. The CDR3 loop spans 15 amino acids. The CDR3 region is CASSPRGESQETQYF. The CDR3 DNA sequence: TGTGCCAGCAGCCCAAGAGGGGAGTCCCAAGAGACCCAGTACTTC.

The J gene is TRBJ1-2, the V gene TRBV6-5; perhaps TRBD1 as D (5 bases). Trimming shortened V by 11 bases and J by 4 bases, and 17 bases separated the two germline ends. Looked up from germline, CDR1 is MNHEY and CDR2 is SVGAGI. The CDR3 has 13 residues. This chain's CDR3 is CAGRRQLGYGYTF. The DNA for the CDR3 is TGTGCCGGACGAAGACAGCTCGGCTATGGCTACACCTTC.